The present TCR beta chain was sequenced within a study of graft-versus-host responses after intestinal transplantation. Study-level information: Anti-thymocyte globulin induction was given to all recipients, followed by tacrolimus and steroids for 2 to 3 years. Points from the study as a whole: High graft-versus-host to host-versus-graft clonal ratios were seen in allografts of patients with graft-donor T cell macrochimerism. Researchers found peak circulating GvH clone levels linked to early post-transplant HvG declines. GvH clones were identified in recipient marrow, with some first appearing in ileum or blood.

With respect to this clone: Its antigen is not identified.

Some clones are missing from TCRdb's copy, which holds only in-frame ones; the method was immunoSEQ multiplex PCR. The data contain some 70,000 clones, roughly 92% of them singletons. The CDR3 sequence is 15 residues long. CDR1 and CDR2 (germline): SGHDT, YYEEEE. The V end lost 0 bases, the J end lost 10 bases, and 17 bases lay between the germline ends. The material was bone marrow, obtained around 730 days after intestinal transplantation. The sequence derives from a human patient who received an intestinal transplant, so some T cells may come from the graft donor. V usage is TRBV5-6 and J usage is TRBJ2-1; maybe TRBD1 (6 bases). Written as DNA, the CDR3 is TGTGCCAGCAGCTTGGACAGGGTACCGGTAGGAGAGCAGTTCTTC. It specifies CASSLDRVPVGEQFF.